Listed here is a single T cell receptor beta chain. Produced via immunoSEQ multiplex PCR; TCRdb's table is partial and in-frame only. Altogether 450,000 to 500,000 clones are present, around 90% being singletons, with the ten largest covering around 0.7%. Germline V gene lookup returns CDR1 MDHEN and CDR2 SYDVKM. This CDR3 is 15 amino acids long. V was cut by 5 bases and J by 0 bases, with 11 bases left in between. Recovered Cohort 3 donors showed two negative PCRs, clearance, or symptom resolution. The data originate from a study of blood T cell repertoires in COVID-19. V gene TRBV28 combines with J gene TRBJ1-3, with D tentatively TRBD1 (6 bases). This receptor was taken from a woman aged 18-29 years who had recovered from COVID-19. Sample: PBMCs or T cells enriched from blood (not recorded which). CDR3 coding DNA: TGTGCCAGCAGTGTACCAGGGGACTCTGGAAACACCATATATTTT. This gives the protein CASSVPGDSGNTIYF.